This TCR beta chain was retrieved from a study of CD4 T cells in relation to SARS-CoV-2 and coronaviruses. Study at large: TCR beta CDR3s were sequenced after roughly 10-day antigen culture of PBMCs. Patient ages ranged from about 21 to 72, median 38.

Of note for this clone: Its target is unknown.

The study, taken as a whole, reports: In 55% to 75% of donors, memory CD4+ clonotypes crossrecognized SARS-CoV-2 and at least one common cold coronavirus spike.

CEF-cultured naive and memory CD4+ T cell DNA got survey-level sequencing. Profiling relied on immunoSEQ multiplex PCR, and the TCRdb table lists in-frame clones only, not all of them. This sample yields tens of thousands of clones, of which under 80% are seen a single time; roughly 3.2% belongs to the top ten. Trimming pared 8 bases from V and 8 bases from J, leaving 15 bases between. The CDR3 has 12 residues. Germline lookup yields CDR1 SNHLY and CDR2 FYNNEI. The TCR sequence derives from an adult with COVID-19. Sequenced input: memory CD4+ T cells from PBMCs, cultured in vitro. The rearrangement links TRBV2 to TRBJ1-2, with a tentative D call TRBD1 (5 bases). The CDR3, as DNA: TGTGCCAGCGTCGTAGGGGCGCAGGGCTACACCTTC. It codes for CASVVGAQGYTF. The full variable domain, its missing parts supplied by reference TRBV2 and TRBJ1-2, is EPEVTQTPSHQVTQMGQEVILRCVPISNHLYFYWYRQILGQKVEFLVSFYNNEISEKSEIFDDQFSVERPDGSNFTLKIRSTKLEDSAMYFCASVVGAQGYTFGSGTRLTVV.